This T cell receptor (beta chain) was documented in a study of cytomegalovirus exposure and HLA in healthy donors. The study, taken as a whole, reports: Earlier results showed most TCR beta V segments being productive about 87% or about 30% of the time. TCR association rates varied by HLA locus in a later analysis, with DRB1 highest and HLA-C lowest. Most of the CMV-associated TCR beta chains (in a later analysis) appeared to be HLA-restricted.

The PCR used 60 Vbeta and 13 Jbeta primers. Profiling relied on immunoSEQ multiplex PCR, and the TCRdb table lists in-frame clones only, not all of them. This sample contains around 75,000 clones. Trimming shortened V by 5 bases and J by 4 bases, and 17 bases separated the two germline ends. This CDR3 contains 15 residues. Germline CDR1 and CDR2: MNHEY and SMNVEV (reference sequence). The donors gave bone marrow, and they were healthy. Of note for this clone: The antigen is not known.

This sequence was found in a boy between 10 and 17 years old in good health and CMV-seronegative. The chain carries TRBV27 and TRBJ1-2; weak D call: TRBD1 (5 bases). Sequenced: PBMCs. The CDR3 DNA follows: TGTGCCAGCAGTCCTACAGGCGGTCGTGGCTATGGCTACACCTTC. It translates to CASSPTGGRGYGYTF.